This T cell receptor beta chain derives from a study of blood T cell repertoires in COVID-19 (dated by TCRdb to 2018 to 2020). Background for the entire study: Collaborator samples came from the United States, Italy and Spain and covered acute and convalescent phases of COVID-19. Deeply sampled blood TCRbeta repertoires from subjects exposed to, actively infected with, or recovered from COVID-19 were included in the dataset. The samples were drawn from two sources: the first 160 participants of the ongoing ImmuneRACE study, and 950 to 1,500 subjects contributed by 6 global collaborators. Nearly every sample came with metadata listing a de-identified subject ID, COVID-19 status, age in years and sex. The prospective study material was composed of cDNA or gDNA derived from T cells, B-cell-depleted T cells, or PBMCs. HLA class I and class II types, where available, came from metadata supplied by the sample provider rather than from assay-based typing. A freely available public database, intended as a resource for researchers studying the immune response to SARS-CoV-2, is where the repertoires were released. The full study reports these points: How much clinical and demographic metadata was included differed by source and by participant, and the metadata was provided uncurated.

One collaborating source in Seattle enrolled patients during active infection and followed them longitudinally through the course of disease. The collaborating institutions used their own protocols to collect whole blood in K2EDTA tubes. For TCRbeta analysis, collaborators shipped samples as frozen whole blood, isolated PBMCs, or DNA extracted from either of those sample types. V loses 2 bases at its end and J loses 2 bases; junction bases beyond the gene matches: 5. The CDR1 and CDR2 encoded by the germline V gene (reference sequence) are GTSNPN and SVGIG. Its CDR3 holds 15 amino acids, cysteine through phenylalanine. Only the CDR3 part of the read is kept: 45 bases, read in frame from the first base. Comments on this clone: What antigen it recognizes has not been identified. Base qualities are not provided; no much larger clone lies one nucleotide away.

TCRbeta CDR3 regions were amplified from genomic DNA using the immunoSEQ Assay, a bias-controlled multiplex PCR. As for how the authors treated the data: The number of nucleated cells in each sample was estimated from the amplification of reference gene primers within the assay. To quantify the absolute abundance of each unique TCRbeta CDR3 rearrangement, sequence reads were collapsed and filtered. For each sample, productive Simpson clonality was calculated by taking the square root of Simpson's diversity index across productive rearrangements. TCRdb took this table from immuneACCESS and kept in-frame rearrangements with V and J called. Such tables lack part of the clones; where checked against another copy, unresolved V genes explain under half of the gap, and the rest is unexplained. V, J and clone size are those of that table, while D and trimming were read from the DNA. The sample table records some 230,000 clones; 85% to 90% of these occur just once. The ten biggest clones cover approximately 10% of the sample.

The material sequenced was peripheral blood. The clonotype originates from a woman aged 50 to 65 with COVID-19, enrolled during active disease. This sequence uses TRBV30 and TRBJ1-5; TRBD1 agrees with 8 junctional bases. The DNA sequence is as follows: TGTGCCTGGAGTATCAGGGGGCAGGGCAATCAGCCCCAGCATTTT. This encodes CAWSIRGQGNQPQHF.